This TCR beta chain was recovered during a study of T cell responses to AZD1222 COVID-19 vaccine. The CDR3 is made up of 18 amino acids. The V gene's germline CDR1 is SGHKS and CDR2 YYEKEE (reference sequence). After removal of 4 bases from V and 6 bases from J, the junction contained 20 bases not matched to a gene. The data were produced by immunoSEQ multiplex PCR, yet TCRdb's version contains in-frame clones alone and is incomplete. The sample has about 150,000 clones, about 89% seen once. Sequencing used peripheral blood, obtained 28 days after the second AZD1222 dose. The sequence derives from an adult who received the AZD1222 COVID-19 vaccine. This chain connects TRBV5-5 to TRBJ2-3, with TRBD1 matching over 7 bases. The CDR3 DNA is TGTGCCAGCAGCCTACGTCCCGGGACAGAAATGTCGATGGATACGCAGTATTTT. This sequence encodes CASSLRPGTEMSMDTQYF.